This record covers a single T cell receptor beta chain. What it recognizes is unknown. The record originates from a study of CXCR3-negative and CXCR3-positive naive CD8 T cells. Notes on the study in general: Both naive subsets showed comparably high diversity, and memory CD8+ cells showed much lower diversity. Similar TRBV-TRBJ usage characterized naive CXCR3-negative and CXCR3-positive cells; memory cells differed.

In preparing the TRB cDNA libraries, 5' RACE with UMI labels was used. TCRdb reworked the 5' RACE reads into one entry per CDR3 protein, no DNA. The sample totals tens of thousands of distinct CDR3 sequences. Per the germline V gene, CDR1 is SGHRS and CDR2 is YFSETQ. The CDR3 is made up of 15 amino acids. The source is a human donor in good health. Some clones in this sample may be carry-over from other donors' samples. Sequenced: naive CXCR3- CD8+ T cells from blood. Stated subset: CD45RO-CCR7+CD27+CD95- naive CD8+ T cells lacking CXCR3 (TNR3-). The chain employs TRBV5-1 and TRBJ2-1; TCRdb outputs TRBD2, but without DNA this stays unchecked. The CDR3 here is CASSLERLAGTDTFF. Together with reference TRBV5-1 and TRBJ2-1, the CDR3 gives the full variable domain: KAGVTQTPRYLIKTRGQQVTLSCSPISGHRSVSWYQQTPGQGLQFLFEYFSETQRNKGNFPGRFSGRQFSNSRSEMNVSTLELGDSALYLCASSLERLAGTDTFFGPGTRLTVL.